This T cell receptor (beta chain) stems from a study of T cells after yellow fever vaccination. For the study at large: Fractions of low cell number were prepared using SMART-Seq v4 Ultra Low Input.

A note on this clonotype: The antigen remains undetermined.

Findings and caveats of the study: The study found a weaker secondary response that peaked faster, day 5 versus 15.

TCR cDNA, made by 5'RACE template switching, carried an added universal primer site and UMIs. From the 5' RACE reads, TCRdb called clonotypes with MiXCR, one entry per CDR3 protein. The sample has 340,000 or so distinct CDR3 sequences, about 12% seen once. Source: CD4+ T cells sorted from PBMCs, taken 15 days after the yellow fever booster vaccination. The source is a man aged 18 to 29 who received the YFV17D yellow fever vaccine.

For the CDR3, the DNA is TGTGCCAGCAGAAACAGACAGGTCACCGGGGAGCTGTTTTTT. As protein: CASRNRQVTGELFF. The J gene is TRBJ2-2, the V gene TRBV6-6; weak D call: TRBD1 (6 bases). The CDR3 length is 14 residues. V lost 6 bases and J lost 4, with 12 bases in between. Germline values: CDR1 MNHNY, CDR2 SVGAGI (reference sequence).